The 30 T cell receptor beta chains given below trace back to one sample, sequenced in a study of T-cell reconstitution after alpha-beta-depleted transplantation in children (dated by TCRdb to 2016 to 2018). The library was obtained by PCR. Sequenced on an Illumina HiSeq 2500. TCR libraries were prepared with molecular barcoding, using unique molecular identifiers to normalize TCRbeta repertoire quantification. Clones were called with MiXCR by TCRdb after fastp trimmed the public reads at Q25, and only in-frame beta chains were retained. Each entry merges the rows of one CDR3 protein and shows their most common DNA and genes. For this sample the table gives 190,000 or so distinct CDR3 sequences, of which just over 14% were detected only once. Roughly 13% of the sample is in the top ten clones. The sequencing here drew on PBMCs from the stem cell graft donor, taken from the stem cell graft. These receptor sequences come from a human donor who donated a stem cell graft to a child with acute lymphoblastic leukemia.

This clonotype has ten or more counts. This chain links TRBV23-1 with TRBJ2-3, with TRBD2 identical over 12 bases. TRBV23-1 is an ORF, and what it does is uncertain. V dropped 0 bases and J dropped 3; count of bases not matched to a gene: 4. This CDR3 comprises 17 residues. CDR3 DNA: TGCGCCAGCAGTCAATCGCTACTAGCGGGAGGAACAGATACGCAGTATTTT. It yields the protein CASSQSLLAGGTDTQYF.

This clonotype was observed many times. The CDR3 sequence is CASSFLGVRQGTFQSKNIQYF. For the CDR3, the DNA is TGTGCCAGCAGTTTCCTCGGCGTTCGACAGGGGACCTTTCAATCCAAAAACATTCAGTACTTC. The rearrangement links TRBV12-3 or TRBV12-4 to TRBJ2-4; TRBD1 agrees at 8 bases. The V gene end was trimmed by 3 bases and the J gene end by 2 bases; junction bases not matched to a gene: 21. The CDR3 runs to 21 residues.

This clonotype was detected many times. The chain links TRBV24-1 to TRBJ2-6; D uncertain. This CDR3 has 17 residues. Trimming removed 6 bases from V and 0 bases from J, with 14 bases in between. Germline V gene lookup returns CDR1 KGHDR and CDR2 SFDVKD. CDR3 bases: TGTGCCACCAGTACCACTCAACAAATCTCTGGGGCCAACGTCCTGACTTTC. Its protein product is CATSTTQQISGANVLTF.

This clonotype was detected ten times or more. J is TRBJ2-1 and V is TRBV20-1, with 9 bases identical to TRBD2. J gave up 9 bases and V 2 bases, and 17 bases lay outside the gene matches. CDR1 is DFQATT and CDR2 is SNEGSKA in the germline V gene (reference sequence). The CDR3 consists of 17 residues. The CDR3: CSARTEMVAGDWGEQFF. The CDR3 DNA reads as TGCAGTGCTAGAACCGAAATGGTAGCGGGAGATTGGGGTGAGCAGTTCTTC.

This clonotype showed up many times. The V call is TRBV4-1, the J call TRBJ1-6; TRBD1 might be the D (5 bases). The CDR3 sequence is 17 residues long. Germline V gene lookup returns CDR1 MGHRA and CDR2 YSYEKL. V lost 0 bases to trimming and J lost 6 bases, with 15 bases between them. CDR3 sequence: CASSQDLVGVGNSPLHF. In DNA, the CDR3 is TGCGCCAGCAGCCAAGATTTGGTGGGGGTAGGTAATTCACCCCTCCACTTT.

This clonotype was seen ten or more times. The chain links TRBV20-1 to TRBJ2-3, with 12 positions matching TRBD2. This CDR3 is built from 15 residues. Per germline, CDR1 DFQATT and CDR2 SNEGSKA (reference sequence). V shed 0 bases and J 8 bases; nucleotides not matched to a gene: 6. The CDR3 loop reads CSARDLAGGPFTQYF. In nucleotides, the CDR3 is TGCAGTGCTAGAGATCTAGCGGGAGGGCCATTTACGCAGTATTTT.

Many counts were recorded for this clonotype. This chain links TRBV5-1 with TRBJ2-7; D might be TRBD1 (5 bases). Trimming removed 0 bases at V and 4 bases at J, with 23 bases between. This CDR3 comprises 18 residues. Looked up from germline, CDR1 is SGHRS and CDR2 is YFSETQ. The CDR3 DNA follows: TGCGCCAGCAGCTTGGCCAAGTCAGAGAGCAGGGTGGAGTACGAGCAGTACTTC. Encoded protein: CASSLAKSESRVEYEQYF.

This clonotype was counted at least ten times. The rearrangement joins TRBV13 to TRBJ2-3; the match to TRBD2 covers 8 bases. Germline CDR1 reads PRHDT; CDR2 reads FYEKMQ (reference sequence). The CDR3 totals 16 residues. V trimming: 6 bases; J trimming: 1 base; junction bases outside the gene matches: 9. The CDR3 spells CASSYEAGVGTDTQYF. The CDR3 nucleotides are TGTGCCAGCAGTTATGAAGCGGGAGTTGGCACAGATACGCAGTATTTT.

V is TRBV27 and J is TRBJ1-2; 10 positions match TRBD1. This CDR3 has 15 residues. V lost 8 bases to trimming and J lost 2 bases; unmatched junction nucleotides: 8. CDR1 is MNHEY, CDR2 SMNVEV, per germline (reference sequence). The CDR3, as DNA: TGTGCCAGCCGTGCCGGGGACAGGGGAAACTATGGCTACACCTTC. This codes for CASRAGDRGNYGYTF.

This clonotype came up many times. The chain has TRBV18 and TRBJ2-7; a possible D gene is TRBD2 (5 bases). CDR3 length: 15 residues. Trimming took 6 bases from V and 0 from J, leaving 15 bases between them. Germline V gives CDR1 KGHSH, CDR2 LQKENI. CDR3 bases: TGTGCCAGCTCCCCCACGGAGGTACACTCCTACGAGCAGTACTTC. Its translation: CASSPTEVHSYEQYF.

There are many counts of this clonotype. The V and J genes are TRBV12-3 or TRBV12-4 and TRBJ2-2; D gene ambiguous. V was cut by 5 bases and J by 6 bases, with 7 bases left in between. The CDR3 spans 12 residues. CDR3 sequence: CASSIGSGELFF. The CDR3 bases are TGTGCCAGCAGTATTGGTTCCGGGGAGCTGTTTTTT.

This clonotype was counted many times. The chain is built from TRBV18 and TRBJ2-7; a possible D gene is TRBD1 (6 bases). This CDR3 has 13 residues. Trimming pared 4 bases from V and 2 bases from J, leaving 9 bases between. Germline V CDR1 and CDR2: KGHSH, LQKENI. The CDR3 loop is CASSRGQTYEQYF. As DNA, the CDR3 is TGTGCCAGCTCACGAGGACAGACCTACGAGCAGTACTTC. The full variable domain, with the rest looked up from reference TRBV18 and TRBJ2-7, is NAGVMQNPRHLVRRRGQEARLRCSPMKGHSHVYWYRQLPEEGLKFMVYLQKENIIDESGMPKERFSAEFPKEGPSILRIQQVVRGDSAAYFCASSRGQTYEQYFGPGTRLTVT.

The chain recombines TRBV12-3 or TRBV12-4 with TRBJ2-7, with D maybe TRBD2 (5 bases). The CDR3 consists of 15 residues. V was trimmed by 6 bases and J by 2 bases, leaving 17 bases between them. The CDR3 loop is CASRLVGSPPYEQYF. For the CDR3, the DNA is TGTGCCAGCAGGTTGGTTGGGAGTCCCCCCTACGAGCAGTACTTC.

V and J are TRBV18 and TRBJ1-2; 8 positions match TRBD1. Per the germline V gene, CDR1 is KGHSH and CDR2 is LQKENI. The CDR3 is 16 residues long. With 4 bases clipped from V and 4 bases from J, the junction kept 11 bases outside the gene matches. The CDR3: CASSQTGETKSYGYTF. Here the CDR3 DNA reads TGTGCCAGCTCACAGACAGGGGAGACCAAGAGCTATGGCTACACCTTC.

This clonotype was seen a few times. V usage is TRBV5-1 and J usage is TRBJ2-7; 11 positions match TRBD2. CDR1 and CDR2 (germline): SGHRS, YFSETQ. This CDR3 comprises 16 residues. V was clipped by 0 bases and J by 6 bases; unmatched bases: 8. CDR3 sequence: CASSLVLAGDLVEQYF. The CDR3 nucleotides are TGCGCCAGCAGCTTGGTACTAGCGGGAGACCTGGTCGAGCAGTACTTC.

This chain links TRBV7-9 with TRBJ2-3, with 7 bases fitting TRBD1. This CDR3 spans 15 amino acids. Germline trimming cut 5 bases from V and 2 bases from J; bases unmatched to any gene: 7. In germline, CDR1 is SEHNR, CDR2 FQNEAQ (reference sequence). This chain's CDR3 is CASSVAGTATDTQYF. The CDR3 DNA reads as TGTGCCAGCAGCGTGGCCGGGACAGCCACAGATACGCAGTATTTT.

The table lists this clonotype with a few counts. The chain couples TRBV7-6 to TRBJ2-2; D might be TRBD2 (5 bases). V was pared by 4 bases and J by 6 bases, with 15 bases between. This CDR3 has 15 amino acids. Germline V gene data show CDR1 as SGHVS and CDR2 as FNYEAQ. The DNA for the CDR3 is TGTGCCAGCAGCTCCTCGTCGGCGGGTGCCGGGGAGCTGTTTTTT. It is translated as CASSSSSAGAGELFF.

This clonotype was seen at least ten times. The J gene is TRBJ2-3, the V gene TRBV6-5; D unclear. V was shortened by 5 bases and J by 2 bases, with 17 bases between the two germline ends. Germline V lookup: CDR1 MNHEY, CDR2 SVGAGI. The CDR3 loop spans 16 amino acids. Here the CDR3 reads CASSLRRARTTDTQYF. The CDR3 nucleotides read TGTGCCAGCAGTCTCCGTCGAGCGCGAACCACAGATACGCAGTATTTT.

This clonotype has at least ten counts. DNA of the CDR3: TGTGCCAGCAGCTTACGGACAGGGGGGACGATATATGGCTACACCTTC. This gives the protein CASSLRTGGTIYGYTF. V usage is TRBV7-9 and J usage is TRBJ1-2; 10 bases match TRBD1. Trimming at V came to 2 bases and at J to 5 bases, leaving 8 bases not matched to a gene. This CDR3 has 16 residues. The germline V gene has CDR1 SEHNR and CDR2 FQNEAQ (reference sequence).

V and J are TRBV24-1 and TRBJ2-5; D uncertain. The length of the CDR3 is 14 residues. The germline V and J ends were trimmed by 2 bases and 4 bases, with 10 bases remaining between them. Germline CDR1 and CDR2: KGHDR and SFDVKD. The CDR3 region is CATSDSGITETQYF. In DNA form, the CDR3 reads TGTGCCACCAGTGATTCGGGTATCACAGAGACCCAGTACTTC.

This clonotype came up many times. The chain combines TRBV20-1 with TRBJ1-1, with TRBD1 as a possible D gene (5 bases). Germline CDR1 is DFQATT and CDR2 is SNEGSKA (reference sequence). The CDR3 runs 15 residues. Trimming removed 1 base from V and 0 bases from J, with 12 bases in between. CDR3 protein: CSARGDELMNTEAFF. As DNA, the CDR3 is TGCAGTGCTAGAGGGGACGAATTGATGAACACTGAAGCTTTCTTT.

This clonotype was counted between two and nine times. V gene TRBV30 combines with J gene TRBJ1-3, with 7 bases that match TRBD1. The CDR3 length is 13 residues. Germline CDR1 GTSNPN, CDR2 SVGIG (reference sequence). J was trimmed by 3 bases and V by 2 bases; bases with no gene match: 1. The DNA for the CDR3 is TGTGCCTGGAGTAGGGACAGTGGAAACACCATATATTTT. As protein: CAWSRDSGNTIYF.

The rearrangement uses TRBV3-1 and TRBJ1-1; TRBD1 matches at 7 bases. Germline V gene sequence: CDR1 LGHDT, CDR2 YNNKEL (reference sequence). Trimming removed 10 bases from V and 4 bases from J; junction bases left unmatched: 21. This CDR3 has 17 residues. This chain's CDR3 is CATTQAGQPASGTEAFF. Here the CDR3 DNA reads TGTGCCACCACCCAAGCGGGACAGCCAGCGTCGGGCACTGAAGCTTTCTTT.

This clonotype turned up a few times. The chain joins TRBV6-1 to TRBJ1-1; D unresolved. CDR3 size: 15 residues. Germline lookup yields CDR1 MNHNS and CDR2 SASEGT. V gave up 2 bases and J gave up 0 bases, with 10 bases separating them. CDR3 nucleotides: TGTGCCAGCAGTGAATACCCTAACATGAACACTGAAGCTTTCTTT. Its protein is CASSEYPNMNTEAFF.

This clonotype has a count of ten or more. The chain combines TRBV14 with TRBJ2-1, with 10 bases identical to TRBD2. Per germline, CDR1 SGHDN and CDR2 FVKESK. This CDR3 contains 16 residues. Trimming removed 4 bases from V and 10 bases from J; junction bases left unmatched: 13. This CDR3 is CASSPWDSSGRREQFF. The CDR3 coding sequence is TGTGCCAGCAGCCCATGGGATTCTAGCGGGAGAAGGGAGCAGTTCTTC.

This clonotype was observed at least ten times. The CDR3 loop is CASSSGNQPQHF. The CDR3 DNA reads TGTGCCAGCAGTTCCGGCAATCAGCCCCAGCATTTT. J is TRBJ1-5 and V is TRBV28; D remains ambiguous. CDR3 length: 12 residues. CDR1 and CDR2 from the germline V gene are MDHEN and SYDVKM. Between the trimmed V and J ends, which lost 4 bases and 2 bases, there was a span of 3 bases.

This clonotype has just a few counts. The chain has TRBV29-1 and TRBJ2-1; 10 bases are a match to TRBD2. The CDR3 is 16 amino acids. Losses at the gene ends were 7 bases for V and 1 base for J; bases not matched to a gene: 10. In germline, CDR1 is SQVTM, CDR2 ANQGSEA. The CDR3 here is CSGDFSGRVSYNEQFF. In DNA form, the CDR3 reads TGCAGCGGGGACTTCAGCGGGAGGGTATCCTACAATGAGCAGTTCTTC.

The J gene is TRBJ2-5, the V gene TRBV7-2; D unclear. From germline, CDR1 is SGHTA and CDR2 FQGNSA. This CDR3 has 14 amino acids. Deletions cut 5 bases from V and 5 bases from J, with 15 bases between. The CDR3 here is CASSPGPELETQYF. The CDR3 DNA reads TGTGCCAGCAGCCCCGGTCCAGAGCTGGAGACCCAGTACTTC.

This clonotype was recorded at least ten times. This chain joins TRBV4-2 and TRBJ2-3; TRBD2 aligns across 7 bases. V dropped 0 bases and J dropped 4; count of bases not matched to a gene: 13. The CDR3 is 18 amino acids. In germline, CDR1 is LGHNA, CDR2 YNFKEQ. CDR3 sequence (DNA): TGTGCCAGCAGCCAAGATGGAGGTGCGGGAGAGAGCGCAGATACGCAGTATTTT. It yields the protein CASSQDGGAGESADTQYF.

Ten or more counts support this clonotype. The rearrangement uses TRBV5-5 and TRBJ1-5; D not resolved. This CDR3 comprises 13 residues. Germline CDR1 reads SGHKS; CDR2 reads YYEKEE (reference sequence). V was clipped by 0 bases and J by 4 bases, with 5 bases between them. The CDR3 nucleotides are TGTGCCAGCAGCTTGGAGCGAAATCAGCCCCAGCATTTT. Amino acid sequence: CASSLERNQPQHF.